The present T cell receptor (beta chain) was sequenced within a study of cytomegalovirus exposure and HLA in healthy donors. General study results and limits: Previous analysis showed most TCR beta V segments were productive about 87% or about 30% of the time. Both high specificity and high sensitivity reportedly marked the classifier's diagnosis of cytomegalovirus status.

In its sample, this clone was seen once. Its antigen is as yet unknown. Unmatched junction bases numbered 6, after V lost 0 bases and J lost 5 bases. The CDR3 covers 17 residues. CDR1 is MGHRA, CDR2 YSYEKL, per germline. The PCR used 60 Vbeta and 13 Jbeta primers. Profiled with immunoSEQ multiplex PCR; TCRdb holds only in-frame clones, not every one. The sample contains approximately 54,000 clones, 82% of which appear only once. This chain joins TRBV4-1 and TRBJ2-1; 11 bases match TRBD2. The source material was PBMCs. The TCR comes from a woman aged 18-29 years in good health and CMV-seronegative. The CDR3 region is CASSQDWLAGGHNEQFF. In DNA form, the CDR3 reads TGCGCCAGCAGCCAAGATTGGCTAGCGGGAGGTCACAATGAGCAGTTCTTC.